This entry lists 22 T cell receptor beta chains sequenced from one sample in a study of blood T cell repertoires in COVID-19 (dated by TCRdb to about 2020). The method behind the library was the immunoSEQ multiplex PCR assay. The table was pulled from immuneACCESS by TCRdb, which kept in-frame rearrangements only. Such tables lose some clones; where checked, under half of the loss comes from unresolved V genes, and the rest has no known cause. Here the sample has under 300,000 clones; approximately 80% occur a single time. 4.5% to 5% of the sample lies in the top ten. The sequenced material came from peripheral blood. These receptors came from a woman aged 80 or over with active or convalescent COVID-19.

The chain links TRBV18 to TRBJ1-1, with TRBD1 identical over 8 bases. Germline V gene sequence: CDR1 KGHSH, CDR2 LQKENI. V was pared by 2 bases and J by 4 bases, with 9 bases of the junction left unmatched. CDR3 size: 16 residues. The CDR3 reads CASSPGFDRGATEAFF. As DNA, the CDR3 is TGTGCCAGCTCACCAGGGTTTGACAGGGGAGCCACTGAAGCTTTCTTT.

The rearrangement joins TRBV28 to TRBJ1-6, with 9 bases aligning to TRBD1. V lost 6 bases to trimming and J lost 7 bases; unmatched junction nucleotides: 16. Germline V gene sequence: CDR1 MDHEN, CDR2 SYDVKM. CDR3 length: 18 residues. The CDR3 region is CASRPLRQGGLLNSPLHF. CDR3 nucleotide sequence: TGTGCCAGCAGACCACTTCGACAGGGGGGACTTTTAAATTCACCCCTCCACTTT.

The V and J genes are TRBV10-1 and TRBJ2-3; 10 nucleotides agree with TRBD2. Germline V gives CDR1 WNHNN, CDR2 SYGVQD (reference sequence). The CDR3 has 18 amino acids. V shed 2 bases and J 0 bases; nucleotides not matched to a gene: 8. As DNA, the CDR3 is TGCGCCAGCAGTGAGAGCAGGACTAGCGGTTTTAGCACAGATACGCAGTATTTT. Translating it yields CASSESRTSGFSTDTQYF.

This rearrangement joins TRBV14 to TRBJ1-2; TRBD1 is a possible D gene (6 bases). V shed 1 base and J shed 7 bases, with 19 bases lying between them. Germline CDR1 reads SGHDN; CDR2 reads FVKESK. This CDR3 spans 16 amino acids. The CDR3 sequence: CASSQGVNRDGRGYTF. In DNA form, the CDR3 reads TGTGCCAGCAGCCAAGGGGTGAACAGGGATGGACGTGGCTACACCTTC.

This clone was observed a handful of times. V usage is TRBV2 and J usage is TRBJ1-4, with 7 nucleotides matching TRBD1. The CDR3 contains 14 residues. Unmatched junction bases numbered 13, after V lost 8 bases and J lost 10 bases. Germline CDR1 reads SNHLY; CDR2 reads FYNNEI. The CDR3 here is CASRNRGREGKLFF. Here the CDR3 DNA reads TGTGCCAGCCGGAACAGGGGAAGAGAGGGAAAACTGTTTTTT.

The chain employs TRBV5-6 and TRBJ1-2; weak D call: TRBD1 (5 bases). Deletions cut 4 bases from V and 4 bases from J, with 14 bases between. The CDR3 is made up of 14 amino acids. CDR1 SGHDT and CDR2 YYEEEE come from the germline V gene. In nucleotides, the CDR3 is TGTGCCAGCAGCCCGAGGGACTTTGGCTATGGCTACACCTTC. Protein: CASSPRDFGYGYTF. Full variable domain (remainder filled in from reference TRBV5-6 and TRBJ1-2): DAGVTQSPTHLIKTRGQQVTLRCSPKSGHDTVSWYQQALGQGPQFIFQYYEEEERQRGNFPDRFSGHQFPNYSSELNVNALLLGDSALYLCASSPRDFGYGYTFGSGTRLTVV.

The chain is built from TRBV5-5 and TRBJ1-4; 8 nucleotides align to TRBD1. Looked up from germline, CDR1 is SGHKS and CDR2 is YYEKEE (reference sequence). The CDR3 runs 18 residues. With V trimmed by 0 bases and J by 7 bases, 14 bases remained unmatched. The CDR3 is CASSLELGGQVVSEKLFF. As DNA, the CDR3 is TGTGCCAGCAGCTTGGAGCTTGGGGGACAGGTGGTGAGTGAAAAACTGTTTTTT.

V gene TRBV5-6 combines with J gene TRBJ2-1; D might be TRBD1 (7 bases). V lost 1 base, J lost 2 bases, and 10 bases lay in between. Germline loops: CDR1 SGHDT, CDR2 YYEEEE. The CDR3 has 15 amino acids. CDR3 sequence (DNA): TGTGCCAGCAGCTTGCAGGGGGAGGCCTACAATGAGCAGTTCTTC. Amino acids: CASSLQGEAYNEQFF. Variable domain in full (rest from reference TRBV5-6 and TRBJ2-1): DAGVTQSPTHLIKTRGQQVTLRCSPKSGHDTVSWYQQALGQGPQFIFQYYEEEERQRGNFPDRFSGHQFPNYSSELNVNALLLGDSALYLCASSLQGEAYNEQFFGPGTRLTVL.

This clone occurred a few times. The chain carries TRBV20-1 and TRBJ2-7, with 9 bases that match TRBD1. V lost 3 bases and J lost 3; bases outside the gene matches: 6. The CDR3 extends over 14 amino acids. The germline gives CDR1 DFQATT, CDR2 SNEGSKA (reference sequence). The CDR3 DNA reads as TGCAGTGCTAGTCCGACAGGGGGTGACTACGAGCAGTACTTC. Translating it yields CSASPTGGDYEQYF.

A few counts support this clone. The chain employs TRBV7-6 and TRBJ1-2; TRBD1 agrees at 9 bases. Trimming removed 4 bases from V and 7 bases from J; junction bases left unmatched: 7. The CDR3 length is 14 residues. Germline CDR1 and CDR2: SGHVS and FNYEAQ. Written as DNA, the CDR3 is TGTGCCAGCAGCTGGGAGACAGGGGGTCTTGGCTACACCTTC. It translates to CASSWETGGLGYTF.

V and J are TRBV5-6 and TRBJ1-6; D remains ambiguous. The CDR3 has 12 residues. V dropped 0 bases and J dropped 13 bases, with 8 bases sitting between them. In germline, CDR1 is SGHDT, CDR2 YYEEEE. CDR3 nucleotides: TGTGCCAGCAGCTTGGTAGAGGGCCCCCTCCACTTT. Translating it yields CASSLVEGPLHF.

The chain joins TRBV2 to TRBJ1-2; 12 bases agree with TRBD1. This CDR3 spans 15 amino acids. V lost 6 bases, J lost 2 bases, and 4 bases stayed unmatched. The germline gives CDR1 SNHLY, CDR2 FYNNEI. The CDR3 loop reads CASRTGTGGNYGYTF. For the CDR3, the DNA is TGTGCCAGCAGGACCGGGACAGGGGGCAACTATGGCTACACCTTC. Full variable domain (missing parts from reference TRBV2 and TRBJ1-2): EPEVTQTPSHQVTQMGQEVILRCVPISNHLYFYWYRQILGQKVEFLVSFYNNEISEKSEIFDDQFSVERPDGSNFTLKIRSTKLEDSAMYFCASRTGTGGNYGYTFGSGTRLTVV.

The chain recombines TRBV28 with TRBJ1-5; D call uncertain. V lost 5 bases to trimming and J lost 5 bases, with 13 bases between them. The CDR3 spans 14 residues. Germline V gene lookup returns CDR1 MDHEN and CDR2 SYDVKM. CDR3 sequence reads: CASSTGFGYQPQHF. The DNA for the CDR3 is TGTGCCAGCAGTACCGGGTTCGGATATCAGCCCCAGCATTTT.

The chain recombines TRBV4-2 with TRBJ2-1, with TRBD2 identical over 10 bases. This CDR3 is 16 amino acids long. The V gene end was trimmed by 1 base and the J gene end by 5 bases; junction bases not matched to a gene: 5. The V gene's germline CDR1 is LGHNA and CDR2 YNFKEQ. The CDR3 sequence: CASSQAGTSDHNEQFF. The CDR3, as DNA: TGTGCCAGCAGCCAAGCCGGGACTAGCGATCACAATGAGCAGTTCTTC.

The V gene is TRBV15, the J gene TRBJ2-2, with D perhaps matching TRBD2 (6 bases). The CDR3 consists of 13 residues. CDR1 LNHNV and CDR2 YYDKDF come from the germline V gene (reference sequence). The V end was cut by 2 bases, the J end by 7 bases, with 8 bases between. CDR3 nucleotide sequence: TGTGCCACCAGCAGATGGGAGGACGGGGAGCTGTTTTTT. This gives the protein CATSRWEDGELFF.

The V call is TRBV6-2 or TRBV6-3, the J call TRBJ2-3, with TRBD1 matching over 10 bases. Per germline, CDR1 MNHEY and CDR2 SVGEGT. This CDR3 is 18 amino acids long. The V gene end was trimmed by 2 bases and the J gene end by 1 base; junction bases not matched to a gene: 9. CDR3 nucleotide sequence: TGTGCCAGCAGTTACCCGGGTCACGGGACAGGGGGCACAGATACGCAGTATTTT. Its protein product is CASSYPGHGTGGTDTQYF.

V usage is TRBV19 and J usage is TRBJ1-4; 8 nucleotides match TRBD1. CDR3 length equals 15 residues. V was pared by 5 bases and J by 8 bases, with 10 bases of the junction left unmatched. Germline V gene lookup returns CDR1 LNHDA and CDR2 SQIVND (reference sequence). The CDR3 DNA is TGTGCCAGTAGTCCTCGGACAGGGAGAGAAGAAAAACTGTTTTTT. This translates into CASSPRTGREEKLFF.

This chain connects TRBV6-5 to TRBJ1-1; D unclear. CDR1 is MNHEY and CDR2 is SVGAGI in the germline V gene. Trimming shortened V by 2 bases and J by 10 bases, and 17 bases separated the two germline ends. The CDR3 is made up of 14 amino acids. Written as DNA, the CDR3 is TGTGCCAGCAGTTACGGGTCGGATCTCTCGGGAGCTTTCTTT. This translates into CASSYGSDLSGAFF.

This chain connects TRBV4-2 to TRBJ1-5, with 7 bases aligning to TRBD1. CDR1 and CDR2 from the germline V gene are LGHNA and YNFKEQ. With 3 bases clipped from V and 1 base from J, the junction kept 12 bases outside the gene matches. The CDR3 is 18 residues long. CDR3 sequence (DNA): TGTGCCAGCAGCCATGGAGGCCCACAGGGGAGCAGCAATCAGCCCCAGCATTTT. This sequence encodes CASSHGGPQGSSNQPQHF.

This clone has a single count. CDR3 bases: TGTGCCAGCAGCGCCCAACAGGGATCCACTCGCTACACCTTC. Its protein product is CASSAQQGSTRYTF. The V call is TRBV7-9, the J call TRBJ1-2; tentative D call: TRBD1 (6 bases). Trimming removed 5 bases from V and 9 bases from J, with 19 bases in between. The CDR3 is 14 residues long. Looked up from germline, CDR1 is SEHNR and CDR2 is FQNEAQ (reference sequence).

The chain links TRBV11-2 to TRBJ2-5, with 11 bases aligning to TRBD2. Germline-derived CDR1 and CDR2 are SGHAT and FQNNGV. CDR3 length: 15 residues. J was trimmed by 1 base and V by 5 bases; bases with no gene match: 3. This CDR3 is CASSPGLAGQETQYF. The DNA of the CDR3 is TGTGCCAGCAGCCCCGGACTAGCGGGCCAAGAGACCCAGTACTTC.

CDR3 sequence (DNA): TGCGCCAGCAGCACCGGGACAGGGGGCAACGAGCAGTACTTC. This gives the protein CASSTGTGGNEQYF. This chain links TRBV5-1 with TRBJ2-7; 12 bases are a match to TRBD1. The length of the CDR3 is 14 residues. The V gene's germline CDR1 is SGHRS and CDR2 YFSETQ. V shed 4 bases and J 5 bases; nucleotides not matched to a gene: 4.